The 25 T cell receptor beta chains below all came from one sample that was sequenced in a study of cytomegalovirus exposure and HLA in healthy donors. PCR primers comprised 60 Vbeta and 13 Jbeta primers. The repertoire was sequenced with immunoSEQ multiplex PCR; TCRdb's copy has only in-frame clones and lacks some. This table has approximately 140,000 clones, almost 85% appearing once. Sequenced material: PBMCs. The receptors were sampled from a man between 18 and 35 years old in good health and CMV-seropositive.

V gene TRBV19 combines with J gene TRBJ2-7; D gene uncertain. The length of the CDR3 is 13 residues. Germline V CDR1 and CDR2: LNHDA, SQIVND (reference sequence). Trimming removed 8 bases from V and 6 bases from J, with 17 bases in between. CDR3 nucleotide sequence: TGTGCCAGTGCCCCGCTAGGTTTAGGCGAGCAGTACTTC. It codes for CASAPLGLGEQYF. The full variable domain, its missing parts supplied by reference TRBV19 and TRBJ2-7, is DGGITQSPKYLFRKEGQNVTLSCEQNLNHDAMYWYRQDPGQGLRLIYYSQIVNDFQKGDIAEGYSVSREKKESFPLTVTSAQKNPTAFYLCASAPLGLGEQYFGPGTRLTVT.

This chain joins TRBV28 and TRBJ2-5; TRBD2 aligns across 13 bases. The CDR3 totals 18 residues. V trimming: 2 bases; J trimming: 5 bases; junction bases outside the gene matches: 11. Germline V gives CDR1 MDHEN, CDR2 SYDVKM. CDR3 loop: CASSLGFGLAGVGETQYF. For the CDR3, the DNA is TGTGCCAGCAGTTTAGGCTTCGGACTAGCGGGAGTTGGGGAGACCCAGTACTTC.

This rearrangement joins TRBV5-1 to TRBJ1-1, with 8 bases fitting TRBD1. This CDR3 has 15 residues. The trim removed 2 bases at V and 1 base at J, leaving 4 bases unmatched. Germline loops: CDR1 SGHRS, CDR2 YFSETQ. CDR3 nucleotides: TGCGCCAGCAGCTTAAGGGACAGGACGAACACTGAAGCTTTCTTT. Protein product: CASSLRDRTNTEAFF. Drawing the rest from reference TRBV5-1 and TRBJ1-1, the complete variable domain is KAGVTQTPRYLIKTRGQQVTLSCSPISGHRSVSWYQQTPGQGLQFLFEYFSETQRNKGNFPGRFSGRQFSNSRSEMNVSTLELGDSALYLCASSLRDRTNTEAFFGQGTRLTVV.

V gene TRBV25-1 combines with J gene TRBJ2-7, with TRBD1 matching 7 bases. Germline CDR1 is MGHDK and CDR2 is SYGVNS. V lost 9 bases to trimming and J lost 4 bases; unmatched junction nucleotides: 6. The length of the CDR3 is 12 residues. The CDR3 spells CASGQADYEQYF. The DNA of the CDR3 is TGTGCCAGTGGACAGGCGGATTACGAGCAGTACTTC.

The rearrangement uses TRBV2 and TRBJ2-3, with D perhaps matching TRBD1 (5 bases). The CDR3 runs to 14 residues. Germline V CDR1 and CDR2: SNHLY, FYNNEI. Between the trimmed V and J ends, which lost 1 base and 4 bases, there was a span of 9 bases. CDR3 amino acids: CASSEGDSPDTQYF. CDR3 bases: TGTGCCAGCAGTGAAGGCGACAGCCCAGATACGCAGTATTTT.

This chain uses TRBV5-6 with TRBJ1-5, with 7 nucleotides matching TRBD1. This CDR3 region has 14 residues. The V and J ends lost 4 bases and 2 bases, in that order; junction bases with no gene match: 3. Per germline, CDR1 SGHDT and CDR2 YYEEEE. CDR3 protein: CASSRQGGNQPQHF. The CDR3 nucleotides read TGTGCCAGCAGCAGACAGGGTGGCAATCAGCCCCAGCATTTT.

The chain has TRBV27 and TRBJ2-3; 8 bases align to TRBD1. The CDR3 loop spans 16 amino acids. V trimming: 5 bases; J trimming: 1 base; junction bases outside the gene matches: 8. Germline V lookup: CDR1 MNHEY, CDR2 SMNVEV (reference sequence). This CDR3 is CASSTTGTGRTDTQYF. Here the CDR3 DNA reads TGTGCCAGCAGTACAACCGGGACAGGCCGCACAGATACGCAGTATTTT.

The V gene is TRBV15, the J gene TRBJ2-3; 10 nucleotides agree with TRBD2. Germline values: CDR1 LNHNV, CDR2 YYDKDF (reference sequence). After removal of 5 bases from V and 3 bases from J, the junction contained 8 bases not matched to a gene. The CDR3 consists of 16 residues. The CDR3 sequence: CATSRLPSGSTDTQYF. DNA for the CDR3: TGTGCCACCAGCCGCCTACCTAGCGGGAGTACAGATACGCAGTATTTT.

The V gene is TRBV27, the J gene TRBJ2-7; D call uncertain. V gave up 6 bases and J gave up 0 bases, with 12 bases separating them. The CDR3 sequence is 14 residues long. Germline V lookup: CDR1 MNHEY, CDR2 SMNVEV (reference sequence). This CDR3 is CASSDADSSYEQYF. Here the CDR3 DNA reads TGTGCCAGCAGCGATGCGGATAGCTCCTACGAGCAGTACTTC.

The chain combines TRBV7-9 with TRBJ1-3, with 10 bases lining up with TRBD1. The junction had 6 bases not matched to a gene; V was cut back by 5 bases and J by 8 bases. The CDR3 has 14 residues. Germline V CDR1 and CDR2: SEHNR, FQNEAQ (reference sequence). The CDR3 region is CASSPGQGVYTIYF. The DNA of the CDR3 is TGTGCCAGCAGCCCCGGACAGGGGGTATACACCATATATTTT.

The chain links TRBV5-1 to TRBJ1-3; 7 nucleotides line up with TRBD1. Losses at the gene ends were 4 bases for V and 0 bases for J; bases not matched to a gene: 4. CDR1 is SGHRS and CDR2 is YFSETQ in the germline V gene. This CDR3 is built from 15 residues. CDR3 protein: CASSIGDSSGNTIYF. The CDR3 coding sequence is TGCGCCAGCAGCATAGGGGACAGCTCTGGAAACACCATATATTTT.

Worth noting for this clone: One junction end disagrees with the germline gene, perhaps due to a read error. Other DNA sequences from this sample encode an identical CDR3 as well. The CDR3 nucleotides are TGTGCCAGCAGGACTGTCATGAGCAATGAACAGTTCTTC. Protein sequence: CASRTVMSNEQFF. The rearrangement uses TRBV6-1 and TRBJ2-1; D unclear. Germline V gene lookup returns CDR1 MNHNS and CDR2 SASEGT. This CDR3 region has 13 residues.

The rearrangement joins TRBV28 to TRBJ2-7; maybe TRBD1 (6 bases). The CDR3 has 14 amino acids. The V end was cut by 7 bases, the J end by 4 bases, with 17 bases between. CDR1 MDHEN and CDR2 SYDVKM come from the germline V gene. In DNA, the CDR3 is TGTGCCAGCACCTCAGACAGGTGGGGTTACGAGCAGTACTTC. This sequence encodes CASTSDRWGYEQYF.

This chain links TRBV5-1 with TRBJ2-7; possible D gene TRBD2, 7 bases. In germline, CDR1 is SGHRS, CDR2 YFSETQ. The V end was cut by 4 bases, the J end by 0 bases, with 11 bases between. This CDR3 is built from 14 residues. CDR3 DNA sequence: TGCGCCAGCAGCAGGGGGGGCGACTCCTACGAGCAGTACTTC. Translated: CASSRGGDSYEQYF. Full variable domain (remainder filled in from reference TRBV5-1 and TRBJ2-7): KAGVTQTPRYLIKTRGQQVTLSCSPISGHRSVSWYQQTPGQGLQFLFEYFSETQRNKGNFPGRFSGRQFSNSRSEMNVSTLELGDSALYLCASSRGGDSYEQYFGPGTRLTVT.

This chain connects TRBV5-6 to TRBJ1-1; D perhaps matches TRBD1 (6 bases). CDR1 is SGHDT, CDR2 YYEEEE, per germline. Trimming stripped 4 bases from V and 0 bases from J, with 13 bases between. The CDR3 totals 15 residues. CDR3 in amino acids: CASSRGGPMNTEAFF. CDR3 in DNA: TGTGCCAGCAGCAGGGGGGGCCCAATGAACACTGAAGCTTTCTTT.

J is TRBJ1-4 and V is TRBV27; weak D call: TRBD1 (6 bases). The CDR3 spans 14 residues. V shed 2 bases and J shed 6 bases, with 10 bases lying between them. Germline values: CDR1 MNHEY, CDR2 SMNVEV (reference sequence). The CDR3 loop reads CASSLATGDEKLFF. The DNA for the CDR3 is TGTGCCAGCAGTTTAGCGACAGGAGATGAAAAACTGTTTTTT.

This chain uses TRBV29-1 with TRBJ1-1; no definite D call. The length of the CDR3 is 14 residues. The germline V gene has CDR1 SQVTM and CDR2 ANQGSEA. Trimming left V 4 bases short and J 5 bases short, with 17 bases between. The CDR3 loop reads CSVVPRHGSTEAFF. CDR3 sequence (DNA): TGCAGCGTTGTACCCCGACATGGTAGTACTGAAGCTTTCTTT.

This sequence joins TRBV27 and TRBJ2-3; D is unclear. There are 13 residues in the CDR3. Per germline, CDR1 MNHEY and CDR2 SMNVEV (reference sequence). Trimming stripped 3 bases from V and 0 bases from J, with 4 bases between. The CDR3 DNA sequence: TGTGCCAGCAGTTTCTCTAGCACAGATACGCAGTATTTT. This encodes CASSFSSTDTQYF.

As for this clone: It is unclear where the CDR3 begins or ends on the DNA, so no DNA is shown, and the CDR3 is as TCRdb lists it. The chain's CDR3 is CASSSSFTSGMGEQYF. The chain joins TRBV6-6 to TRBJ2-7; whether TRBD2, the table's D call, matches the DNA was not checked. CDR1 is MNHNY and CDR2 is SVGAGI in the germline V gene (reference sequence). The CDR3 adds up to 16 amino acids, both ends counted.

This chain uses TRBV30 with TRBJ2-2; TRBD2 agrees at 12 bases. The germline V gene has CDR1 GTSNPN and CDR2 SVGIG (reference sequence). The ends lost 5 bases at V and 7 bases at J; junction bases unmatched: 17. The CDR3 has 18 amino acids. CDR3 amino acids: CAWPSRHPSGREDGELFF. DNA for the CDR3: TGTGCCTGGCCTAGCCGGCACCCTAGCGGGAGGGAGGACGGGGAGCTGTTTTTT. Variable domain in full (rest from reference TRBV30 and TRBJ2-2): SQTIHQWPATLVQPVGSPLSLECTVEGTSNPNLYWYRQAAGRGLQLLFYSVGIGQISSEVPQNLSASRPQDRQFILSSKKLLLSDSGFYLCAWPSRHPSGREDGELFFGEGSRLTVL.

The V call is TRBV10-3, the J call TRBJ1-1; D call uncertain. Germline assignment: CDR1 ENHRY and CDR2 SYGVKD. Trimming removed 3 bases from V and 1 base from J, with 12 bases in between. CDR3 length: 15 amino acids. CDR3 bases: TGTGCCATCAGTGAAAATCGATACGGGAACACTGAAGCTTTCTTT. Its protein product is CAISENRYGNTEAFF.

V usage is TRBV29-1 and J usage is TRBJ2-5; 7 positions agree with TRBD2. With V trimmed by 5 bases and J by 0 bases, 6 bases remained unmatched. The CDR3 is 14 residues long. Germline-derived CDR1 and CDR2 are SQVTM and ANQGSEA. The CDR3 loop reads CSVMRLADQETQYF. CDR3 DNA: TGCAGCGTTATGAGACTAGCAGACCAAGAGACCCAGTACTTC.

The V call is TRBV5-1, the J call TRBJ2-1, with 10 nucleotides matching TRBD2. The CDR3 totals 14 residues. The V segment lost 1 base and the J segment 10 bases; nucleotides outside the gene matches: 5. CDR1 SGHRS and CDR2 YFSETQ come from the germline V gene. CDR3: CASSLQREGQEQFF. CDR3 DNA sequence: TGCGCCAGCAGCTTGCAGCGGGAGGGACAAGAGCAGTTCTTC.

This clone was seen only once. CDR3: CASRRRLAGGTDTQYF. The CDR3 nucleotides read TGTGCCAGCAGACGACGACTAGCGGGAGGAACAGATACGCAGTATTTT. The chain has TRBV28 and TRBJ2-3; 13 positions agree with TRBD2. CDR1 MDHEN and CDR2 SYDVKM come from the germline V gene. After removal of 6 bases from V and 3 bases from J, the junction contained 6 bases not matched to a gene. This CDR3 contains 16 residues. The complete variable domain, with remaining parts taken from reference TRBV28 and TRBJ2-3, reads DVKVTQSSRYLVKRTGEKVFLECVQDMDHENMFWYRQDPGLGLRLIYFSYDVKMKEKGDIPEGYSVSREKKERFSLILESASTNQTSMYLCASRRRLAGGTDTQYFGPGTRLTVL.

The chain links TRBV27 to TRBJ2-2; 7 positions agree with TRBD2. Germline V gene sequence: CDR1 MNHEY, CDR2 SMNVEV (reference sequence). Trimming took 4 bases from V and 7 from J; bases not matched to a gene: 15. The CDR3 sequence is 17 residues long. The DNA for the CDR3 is TGTGCCAGCAGTTCCACCCTGCTGACTAGCCTCGGCGGGGAGCTGTTTTTT. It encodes CASSSTLLTSLGGELFF.